Below, one T cell receptor (beta chain) is given with its context. Its antigen is not identified. The source of the sample is a study of T cells in narcolepsy. Broader study findings: Comparing one patient's CSF and blood CD4+ clonotypes highlighted HCRT- and TRIB2-specific autoreactive clonotypes. Reportedly, autoreactive clonotypes were serially detected in patients' blood but not controls'.

Sequencing was performed with immunoSEQ multiplex PCR; in TCRdb, only in-frame clones are kept and a portion is missing. The sample includes 15,000 to 20,000 clones, 86% of them seen just once. V shed 5 bases, J shed 4 bases, and the junction held 6 bases outside the gene matches. CDR3 length equals 14 residues. Germline lookup yields CDR1 LNHDA and CDR2 SQIVND (reference sequence). Sequenced material: memory (CD45RA-) CD4+ T cells from blood. The chain carries TRBV19 and TRBJ1-1; 8 nucleotides match TRBD1. The TCR was taken from a human donor in good health. As DNA, the CDR3 is TGTGCCAGTAGTCGTACAGGGGGTTTCACTGAAGCTTTCTTT. Its protein product is CASSRTGGFTEAFF.